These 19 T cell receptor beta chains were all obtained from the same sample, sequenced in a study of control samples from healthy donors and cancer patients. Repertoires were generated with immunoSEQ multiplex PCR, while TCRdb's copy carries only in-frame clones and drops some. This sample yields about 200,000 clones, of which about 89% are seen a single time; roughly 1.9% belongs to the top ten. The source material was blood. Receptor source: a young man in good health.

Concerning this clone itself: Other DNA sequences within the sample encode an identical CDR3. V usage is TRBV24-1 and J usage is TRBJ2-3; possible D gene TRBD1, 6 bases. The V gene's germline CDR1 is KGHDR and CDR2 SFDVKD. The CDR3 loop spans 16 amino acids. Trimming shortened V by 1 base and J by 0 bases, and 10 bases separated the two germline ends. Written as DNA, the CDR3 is TGTGCCACCAGTGATTTATCAGGGGCTAGCACAGATACGCAGTATTTT. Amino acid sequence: CATSDLSGASTDTQYF.

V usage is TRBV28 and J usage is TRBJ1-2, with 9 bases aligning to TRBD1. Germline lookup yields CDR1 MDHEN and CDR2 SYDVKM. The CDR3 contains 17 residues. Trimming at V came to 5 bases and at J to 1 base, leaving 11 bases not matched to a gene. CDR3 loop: CASSPYPRTGDNYGYTF. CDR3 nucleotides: TGTGCCAGCAGTCCCTACCCTAGGACAGGGGATAACTATGGCTACACCTTC.

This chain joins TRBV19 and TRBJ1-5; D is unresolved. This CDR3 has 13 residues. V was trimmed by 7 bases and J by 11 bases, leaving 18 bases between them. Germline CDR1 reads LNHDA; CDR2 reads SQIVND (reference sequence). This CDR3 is CASNLGRSGAQHF. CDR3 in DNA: TGTGCCAGTAACCTGGGCAGATCCGGGGCCCAGCATTTT.

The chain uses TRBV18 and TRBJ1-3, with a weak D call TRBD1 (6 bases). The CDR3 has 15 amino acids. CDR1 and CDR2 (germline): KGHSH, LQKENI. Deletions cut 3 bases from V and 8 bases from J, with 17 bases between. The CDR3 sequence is CASSPLAGEGDTIYF. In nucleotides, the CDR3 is TGTGCCAGCTCACCCTTAGCAGGGGAAGGTGACACCATATATTTT. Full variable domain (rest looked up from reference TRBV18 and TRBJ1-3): NAGVMQNPRHLVRRRGQEARLRCSPMKGHSHVYWYRQLPEEGLKFMVYLQKENIIDESGMPKERFSAEFPKEGPSILRIQQVVRGDSAAYFCASSPLAGEGDTIYFGEGSWLTVV.

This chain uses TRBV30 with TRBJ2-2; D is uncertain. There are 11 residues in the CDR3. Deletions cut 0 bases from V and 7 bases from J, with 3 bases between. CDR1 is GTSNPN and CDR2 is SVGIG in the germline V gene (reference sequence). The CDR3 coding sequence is TGTGCCTGGAGTGTATACGGGGAGCTGTTTTTT. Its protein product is CAWSVYGELFF.

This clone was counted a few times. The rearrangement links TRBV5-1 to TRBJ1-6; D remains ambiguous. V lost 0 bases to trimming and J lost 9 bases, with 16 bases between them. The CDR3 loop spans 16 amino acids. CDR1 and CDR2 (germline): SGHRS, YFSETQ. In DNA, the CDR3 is TGCGCCAGCAGCTTGGCAGGTTCCGCTGTAAGTTCACCCCTCCACTTT. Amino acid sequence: CASSLAGSAVSSPLHF. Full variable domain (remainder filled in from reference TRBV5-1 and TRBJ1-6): KAGVTQTPRYLIKTRGQQVTLSCSPISGHRSVSWYQQTPGQGLQFLFEYFSETQRNKGNFPGRFSGRQFSNSRSEMNVSTLELGDSALYLCASSLAGSAVSSPLHFGNGTRLTVT.

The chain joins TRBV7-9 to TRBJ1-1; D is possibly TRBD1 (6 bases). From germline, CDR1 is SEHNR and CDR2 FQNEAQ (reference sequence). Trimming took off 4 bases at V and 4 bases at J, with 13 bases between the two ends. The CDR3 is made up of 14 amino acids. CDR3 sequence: CASSSGHRLTEAFF. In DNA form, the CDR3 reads TGTGCCAGCAGCTCGGGACACCGCCTCACTGAAGCTTTCTTT.

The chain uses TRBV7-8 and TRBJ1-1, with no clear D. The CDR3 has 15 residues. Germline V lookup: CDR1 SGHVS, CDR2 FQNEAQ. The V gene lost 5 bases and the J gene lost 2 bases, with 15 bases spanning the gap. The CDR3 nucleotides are TGTGCCAGCAGCACGAACAGCGTAGTAAACACTGAAGCTTTCTTT. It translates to CASSTNSVVNTEAFF.

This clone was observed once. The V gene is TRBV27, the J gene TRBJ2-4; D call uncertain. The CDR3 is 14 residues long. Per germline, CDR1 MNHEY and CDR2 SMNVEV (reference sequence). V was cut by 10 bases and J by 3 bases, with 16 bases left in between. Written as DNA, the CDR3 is TGTGCCACCCACCTGAGTCTGAACAAAAACATTCAGTACTTC. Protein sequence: CATHLSLNKNIQYF.

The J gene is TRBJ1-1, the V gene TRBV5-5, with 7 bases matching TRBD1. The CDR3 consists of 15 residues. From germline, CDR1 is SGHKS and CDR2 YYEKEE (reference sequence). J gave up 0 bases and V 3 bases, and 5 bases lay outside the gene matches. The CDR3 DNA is TGTGCCAGCAGCTCCCTGGACAGGTTGAACACTGAAGCTTTCTTT. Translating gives CASSSLDRLNTEAFF.

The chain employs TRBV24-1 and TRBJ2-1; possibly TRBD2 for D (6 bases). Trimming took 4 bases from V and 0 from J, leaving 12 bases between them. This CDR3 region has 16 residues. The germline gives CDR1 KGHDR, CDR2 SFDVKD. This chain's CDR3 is CATSDPTSPSYNEQFF. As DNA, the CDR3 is TGTGCCACCAGTGACCCGACTAGTCCCTCCTACAATGAGCAGTTCTTC.

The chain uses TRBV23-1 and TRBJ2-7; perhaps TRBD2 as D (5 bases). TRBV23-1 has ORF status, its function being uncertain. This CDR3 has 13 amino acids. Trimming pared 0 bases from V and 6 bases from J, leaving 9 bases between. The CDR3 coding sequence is TGCGCCAGCAGTCAATCTAACGCGGGCGAGCAGTACTTC. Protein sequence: CASSQSNAGEQYF.

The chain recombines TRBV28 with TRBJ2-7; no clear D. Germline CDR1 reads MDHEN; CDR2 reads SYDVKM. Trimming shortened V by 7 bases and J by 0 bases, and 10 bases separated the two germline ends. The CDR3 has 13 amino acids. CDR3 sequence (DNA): TGTGCCAGCACCCCGGGTTCCTCCTACGAGCAGTACTTC. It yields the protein CASTPGSSYEQYF.

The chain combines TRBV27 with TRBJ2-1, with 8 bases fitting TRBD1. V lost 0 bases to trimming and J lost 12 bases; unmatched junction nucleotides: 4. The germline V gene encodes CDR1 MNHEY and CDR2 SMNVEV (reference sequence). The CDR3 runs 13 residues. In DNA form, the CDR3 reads TGTGCCAGCAGTTTATCCGACAGGGGACGGCAGTTCTTC. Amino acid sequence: CASSLSDRGRQFF.

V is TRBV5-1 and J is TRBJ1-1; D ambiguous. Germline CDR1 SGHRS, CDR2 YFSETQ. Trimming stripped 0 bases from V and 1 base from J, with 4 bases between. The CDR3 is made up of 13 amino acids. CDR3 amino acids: CASSLEGNTEAFF. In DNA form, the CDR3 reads TGCGCCAGCAGCTTGGAGGGGAACACTGAAGCTTTCTTT.

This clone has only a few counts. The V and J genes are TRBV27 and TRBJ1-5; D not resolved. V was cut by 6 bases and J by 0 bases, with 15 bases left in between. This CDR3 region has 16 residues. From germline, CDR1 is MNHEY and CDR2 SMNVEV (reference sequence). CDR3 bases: TGTGCCAGCAGACTCTCGCACGGATATAGCAATCAGCCCCAGCATTTT. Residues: CASRLSHGYSNQPQHF.

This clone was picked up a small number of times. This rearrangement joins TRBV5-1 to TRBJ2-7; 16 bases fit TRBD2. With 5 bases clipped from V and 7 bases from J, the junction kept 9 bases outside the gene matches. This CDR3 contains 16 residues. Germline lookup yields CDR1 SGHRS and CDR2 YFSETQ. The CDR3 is CASSTVGLAGGREQYF. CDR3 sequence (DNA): TGCGCCAGCAGTACCGTGGGACTAGCGGGGGGGCGAGAGCAGTACTTC.

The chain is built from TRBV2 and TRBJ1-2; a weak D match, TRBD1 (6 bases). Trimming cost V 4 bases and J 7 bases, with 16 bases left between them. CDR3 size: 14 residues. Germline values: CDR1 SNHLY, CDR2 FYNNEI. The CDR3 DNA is TGTGCCAGCAGTGCCGAAACAGGGAACCCTGGCTACACCTTC. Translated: CASSAETGNPGYTF.

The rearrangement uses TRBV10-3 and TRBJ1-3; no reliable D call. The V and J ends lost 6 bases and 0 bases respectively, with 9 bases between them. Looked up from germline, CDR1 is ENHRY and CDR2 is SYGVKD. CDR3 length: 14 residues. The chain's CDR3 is CAISDTFSGNTIYF. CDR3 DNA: TGTGCCATCAGCGACACATTCTCTGGAAACACCATATATTTT.